What follows are 5 T cell receptor beta chains derived from one specimen sequenced in a study of cytomegalovirus exposure and HLA in healthy donors. Vbeta (60) and Jbeta (13) primers were used in the PCR. Profiling relied on immunoSEQ multiplex PCR, and the TCRdb table lists in-frame clones only, not all of them. The table lists some 120,000 clones, 75% to 85% of them singletons. Material: PBMCs. These receptors originate from a man aged 30-40 years in good health and CMV-seronegative.

The chain carries TRBV4-1 and TRBJ2-1, with 11 nucleotides matching TRBD2. After removal of 1 base from V and 4 bases from J, the junction contained 9 bases not matched to a gene. CDR1 and CDR2 (germline): MGHRA, YSYEKL. The CDR3 spans 18 residues. In nucleotides, the CDR3 is TGCGCCAGCAGCCAAGTCCCTAGCGGGGGGATCTCGTACAATGAGCAGTTCTTC. This gives the protein CASSQVPSGGISYNEQFF.

This chain links TRBV5-3 with TRBJ2-2, with 12 bases aligning to TRBD2. TRBV5-3 is an ORF for which the function is uncertain. Germline trimming cut 1 base from V and 1 base from J; bases unmatched to any gene: 11. This CDR3 contains 20 residues. The DNA of the CDR3 is TGTGCCAGAAGCTTGCTCTATAGAGCGGGACTAGCGGGGAACACCGGGGAGCTGTTTTTT. Its translation: CARSLLYRAGLAGNTGELFF.

CDR3 in DNA: TGTGCCAGTAGGGACAGGGGGCCCGGAAACACCATATATTTT. Its protein product is CASRDRGPGNTIYF. The rearrangement links TRBV19 to TRBJ1-3; 11 bases line up with TRBD1. CDR1 is LNHDA and CDR2 is SQIVND in the germline V gene (reference sequence). The CDR3 consists of 14 residues. V gave up 6 bases and J gave up 4 bases; unmatched junction bases: 2. The whole variable domain, remainder taken from reference TRBV19 and TRBJ1-3, is DGGITQSPKYLFRKEGQNVTLSCEQNLNHDAMYWYRQDPGQGLRLIYYSQIVNDFQKGDIAEGYSVSREKKESFPLTVTSAQKNPTAFYLCASRDRGPGNTIYFGEGSWLTVV.

The chain recombines TRBV15 with TRBJ2-1, with a possible D match to TRBD2 (5 bases). The germline V gene encodes CDR1 LNHNV and CDR2 YYDKDF (reference sequence). The ends were cut back, 1 base at V and 2 bases at J, with 12 bases in the middle. This CDR3 spans 16 amino acids. CDR3 loop: CATSRGSAGTYNEQFF. Written as DNA, the CDR3 is TGTGCCACCAGCAGAGGTTCGGCGGGCACCTACAATGAGCAGTTCTTC.

The CDR3 region is CAWSLWTSGYEQYF. CDR3 DNA sequence: TGTGCCTGGAGTCTTTGGACTAGCGGCTACGAGCAGTACTTC. This chain connects TRBV30 to TRBJ2-7; 10 nucleotides align to TRBD2. The CDR3 spans 14 residues. The V gene's germline CDR1 is GTSNPN and CDR2 SVGIG (reference sequence). The J segment lost 3 bases and the V segment lost 2 bases, leaving 4 bases of the junction unmatched. The variable domain in full, with the rest retrieved from reference TRBV30 and TRBJ2-7, is SQTIHQWPATLVQPVGSPLSLECTVEGTSNPNLYWYRQAAGRGLQLLFYSVGIGQISSEVPQNLSASRPQDRQFILSSKKLLLSDSGFYLCAWSLWTSGYEQYFGPGTRLTVT.